This note documents a single TCR beta chain sequence. Its antigen is as yet unknown. The data stem from a study of post-analysis software for immune sequencing data. Notes on the study in general: The five TRBV segments detected at higher frequency in patients than in controls included TRBV5-6, TRBV5-1 and TRBV20-1. Controls significantly exceeded multiple sclerosis patients in normalized Chao1 diversity.

CDR3 length: 14 amino acids. V lost 2 bases to trimming and J lost 7 bases; unmatched junction nucleotides: 4. The germline gives CDR1 SGHDT, CDR2 YYEEEE. Presence of unique molecular identifiers characterized the TCR beta cDNA libraries. TCRdb fed the PCR reads into MiXCR, producing one record per CDR3 protein. The sample lists fewer than 700,000 distinct CDR3 sequences; around 47% were seen once. The chain has TRBV5-6 and TRBJ2-1; 9 nucleotides match TRBD2. Sample: blood. This clonotype originated in a girl aged 5-17 years with multiple sclerosis. The CDR3 sequence: CASSFVSGRNEQFF. The DNA of the CDR3 is TGTGCCAGCAGCTTCGTTAGCGGGAGAAATGAGCAGTTCTTC.